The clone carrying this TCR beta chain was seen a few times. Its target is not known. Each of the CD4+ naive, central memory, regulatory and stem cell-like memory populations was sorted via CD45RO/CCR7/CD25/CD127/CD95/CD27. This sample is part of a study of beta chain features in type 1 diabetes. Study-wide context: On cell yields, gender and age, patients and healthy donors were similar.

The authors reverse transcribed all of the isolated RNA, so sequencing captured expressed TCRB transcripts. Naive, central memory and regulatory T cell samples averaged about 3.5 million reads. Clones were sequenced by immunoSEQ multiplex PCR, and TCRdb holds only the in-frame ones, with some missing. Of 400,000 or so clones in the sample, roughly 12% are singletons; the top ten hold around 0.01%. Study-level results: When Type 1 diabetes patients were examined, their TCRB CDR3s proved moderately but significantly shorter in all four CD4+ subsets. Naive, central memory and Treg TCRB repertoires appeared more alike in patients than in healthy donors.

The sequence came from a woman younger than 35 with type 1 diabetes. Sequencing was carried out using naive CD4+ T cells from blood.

The CDR3 DNA sequence: TGTGCCAGCAGCCAACAGGGTTGGCAGCCCCAGCATTTT. Its protein product is CASSQQGWQPQHF. V gene TRBV11-2 combines with J gene TRBJ1-5; weak D call: TRBD1 (6 bases). V lost 5 bases and J lost 7, with 12 bases in between. This CDR3 spans 13 amino acids. CDR1 is SGHAT, CDR2 FQNNGV, per germline.